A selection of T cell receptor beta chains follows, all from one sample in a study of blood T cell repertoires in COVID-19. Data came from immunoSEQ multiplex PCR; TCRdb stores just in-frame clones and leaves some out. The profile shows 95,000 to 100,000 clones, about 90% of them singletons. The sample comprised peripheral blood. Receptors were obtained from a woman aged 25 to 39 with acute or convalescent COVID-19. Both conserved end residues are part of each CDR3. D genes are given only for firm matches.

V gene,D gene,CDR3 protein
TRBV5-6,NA,CASSFSGVNTEAFF
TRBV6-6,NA,CASSRTIAINEQFF
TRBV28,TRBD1,CASYKGGLSGNTIYF
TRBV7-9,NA,CASNRLAGLLNTGELFF
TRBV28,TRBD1,CASSLTGPGYGNTIYF
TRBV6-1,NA,CASSEGVNGGQPQHF
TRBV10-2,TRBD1,CASSGRQGKGTQYF
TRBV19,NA,CASSRWDNGYTF
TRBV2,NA,CASSPGGTEAFF
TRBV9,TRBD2,CASSVGGSGGGDTQYF
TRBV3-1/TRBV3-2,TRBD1,CASTRQGDTEAFF
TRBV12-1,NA,CASSLPLGLIGRADTQYF
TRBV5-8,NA,CASSLKTKRYEQYF
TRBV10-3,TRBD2,CAIRGGTSTDNEQFF
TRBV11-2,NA,CASSLLQGNSPLHF
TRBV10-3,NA,CAISAQAQDTEAFF
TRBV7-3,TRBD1,CASAIDRGADTQYF
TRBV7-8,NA,CASRTGTGSYEQYF
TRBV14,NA,CASSQVTGGRNTQYF
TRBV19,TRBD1,CASTRGQGLYGYTF
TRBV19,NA,CASREDRLSNQPQHF
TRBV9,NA,CASSGGDGYTF
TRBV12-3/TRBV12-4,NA,CASTLGGESPLHF
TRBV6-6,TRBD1,CASSSRQGMFNGYTF
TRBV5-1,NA,CASSRGGRFIEAFF
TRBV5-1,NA,CASSPRVGPYNEQFF
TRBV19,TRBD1,CASSSHTKGANQPQHF
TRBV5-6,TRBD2,CATTGLAGRSSTDTQYF
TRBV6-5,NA,CASSYREGRDEKLFF
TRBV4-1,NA,CASSQEEDMNGYTF
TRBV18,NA,CASSPAGLGYGYTF
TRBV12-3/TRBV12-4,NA,CASSLSGGDTQYF
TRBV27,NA,CASSPSGGRNQPQHF
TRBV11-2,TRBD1,CASSFWDSRFYNSPLHF
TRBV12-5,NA,CASGQPRGRSYNEQFF
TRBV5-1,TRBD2,CASSPQLAATDTQYF
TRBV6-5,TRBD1,CASLRTGVYGEKLFF
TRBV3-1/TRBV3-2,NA,CASSQTPGQINYGYTF
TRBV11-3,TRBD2,CASSLMRGSEEQYF
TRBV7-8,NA,CASSLVGGLKNYGYTF
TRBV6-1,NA,CASSEYRAGTEAFF
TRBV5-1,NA,CASSSREQLDNSPLHF
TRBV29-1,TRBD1,CSVLGQGDSGYTF
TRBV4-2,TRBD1,CASSQLQGFDEKLFF
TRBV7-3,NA,CASSRSGGSPEAFF